Below are 3 T cell receptor beta chains sequenced from a single sample in a study of blood T cell repertoires in COVID-19. The data were produced by immunoSEQ multiplex PCR, yet TCRdb's version contains in-frame clones alone and is incomplete. The sample carries about 53,000 clones, 86% recorded once. Sequencing was carried out using peripheral blood. These receptors came from an elderly man with acute or convalescent COVID-19.

V is TRBV5-1 and J is TRBJ1-6; 9 nucleotides agree with TRBD1. Trimming took 3 bases from V and 0 from J; bases not matched to a gene: 7. There are 18 residues in the CDR3. Germline V gene lookup returns CDR1 SGHRS and CDR2 YFSETQ. CDR3 amino acids: CASSSWTGASSYNSPLHF. The CDR3 region has the DNA TGCGCCAGCAGCTCGTGGACAGGGGCAAGCTCCTATAATTCACCCCTCCACTTT.

The chain carries TRBV11-2 and TRBJ2-5, with TRBD1 identical over 9 bases. The CDR3 length is 16 residues. V lost 3 bases to trimming and J lost 5 bases; unmatched junction nucleotides: 10. Germline V gene lookup returns CDR1 SGHAT and CDR2 FQNNGV. The chain's CDR3 is CASSFISGTGRETQYF. For the CDR3, the DNA is TGTGCCAGCAGCTTTATCTCCGGGACAGGGCGGGAGACCCAGTACTTC.

The V call is TRBV7-6, the J call TRBJ2-5, with TRBD1 matching over 8 bases. The CDR3 length is 16 residues. The germline gives CDR1 SGHVS, CDR2 FNYEAQ. V dropped 1 base and J dropped 5; count of bases not matched to a gene: 9. The CDR3 DNA reads TGTGCCAGCAGCTTAGAAGCACAGGGGGTGGGGGAGACCCAGTACTTC. Amino acids: CASSLEAQGVGETQYF.